This T cell receptor beta chain came from a study of blood T cell repertoires in COVID-19. At the level of the study: Whether acute or convalescent, the COVID-19 samples came from the United States, Italy and Spain.

Deletions cut 0 bases from V and 1 base from J, with 8 bases between. Germline values: CDR1 SGHRS, CDR2 YFSETQ. The CDR3 is made up of 15 amino acids. Repertoires were generated with immunoSEQ multiplex PCR, while TCRdb's copy carries only in-frame clones and drops some. This table has 400,000 or so clones, 70% to 90% appearing once. The TCR originated in a man aged 18 to 30 with COVID-19, enrolled during active disease. The sequencing input was peripheral blood. V and J are TRBV5-1 and TRBJ2-1; no firm D call. The CDR3 reads CASSLGTASYNEQFF. Here the CDR3 DNA reads TGCGCCAGCAGCTTGGGTACTGCGTCCTACAATGAGCAGTTCTTC.